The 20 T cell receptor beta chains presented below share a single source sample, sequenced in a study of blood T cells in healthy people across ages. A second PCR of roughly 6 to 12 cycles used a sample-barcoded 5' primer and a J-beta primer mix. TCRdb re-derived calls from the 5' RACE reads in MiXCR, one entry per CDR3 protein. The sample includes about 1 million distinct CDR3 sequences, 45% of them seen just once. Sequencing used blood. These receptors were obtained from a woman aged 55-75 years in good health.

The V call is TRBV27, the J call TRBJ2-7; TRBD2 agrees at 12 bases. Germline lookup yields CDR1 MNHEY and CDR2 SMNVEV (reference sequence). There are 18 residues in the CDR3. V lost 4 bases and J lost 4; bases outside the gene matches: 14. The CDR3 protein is CASSSLRRTSGRRYEQYF. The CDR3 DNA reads TGTGCCAGCAGTTCACTAAGGCGAACTAGCGGGAGGCGGTACGAGCAGTACTTC.

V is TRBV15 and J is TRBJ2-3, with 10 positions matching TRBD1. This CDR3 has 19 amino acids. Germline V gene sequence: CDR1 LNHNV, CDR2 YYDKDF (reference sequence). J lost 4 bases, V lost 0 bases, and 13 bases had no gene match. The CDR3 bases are TGTGCCACCAGCAGAGACAGACGTGGAGGGACAGGGGTCCCAGATACGCAGTATTTT. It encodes CATSRDRRGGTGVPDTQYF.

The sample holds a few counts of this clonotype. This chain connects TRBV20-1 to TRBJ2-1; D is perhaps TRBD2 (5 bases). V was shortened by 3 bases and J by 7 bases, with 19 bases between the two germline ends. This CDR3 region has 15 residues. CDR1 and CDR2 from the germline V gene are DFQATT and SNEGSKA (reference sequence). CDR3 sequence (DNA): TGCAGTGCTAGCCGAGCGGAGACCCTAAGGAATGAGCAGTTCTTC. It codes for CSASRAETLRNEQFF.

CDR3 bases: TGTGCCAGCAGCTTCCGTGGGGGCCAAAGAGAGCAGTACTTC. Translating gives CASSFRGGQREQYF. This rearrangement joins TRBV7-9 to TRBJ2-7, with D possibly being TRBD1 (6 bases). Trimming stripped 3 bases from V and 7 bases from J, with 16 bases between. This CDR3 contains 14 residues. Per the germline V gene, CDR1 is SEHNR and CDR2 is FQNEAQ (reference sequence).

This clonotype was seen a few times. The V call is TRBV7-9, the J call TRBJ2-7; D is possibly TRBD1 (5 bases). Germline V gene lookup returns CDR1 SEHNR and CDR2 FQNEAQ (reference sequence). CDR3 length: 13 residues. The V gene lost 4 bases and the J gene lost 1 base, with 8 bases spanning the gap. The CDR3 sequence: CASSSTESYEQYF. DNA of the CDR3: TGTGCCAGCAGCTCGACAGAGTCCTACGAGCAGTACTTC.

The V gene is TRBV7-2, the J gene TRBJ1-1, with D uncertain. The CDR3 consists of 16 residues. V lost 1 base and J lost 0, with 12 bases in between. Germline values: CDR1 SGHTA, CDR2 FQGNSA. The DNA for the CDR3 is TGTGCCAGCAGCTTAGGAACCTCTCACATGAACACTGAAGCTTTCTTT. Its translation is CASSLGTSHMNTEAFF.

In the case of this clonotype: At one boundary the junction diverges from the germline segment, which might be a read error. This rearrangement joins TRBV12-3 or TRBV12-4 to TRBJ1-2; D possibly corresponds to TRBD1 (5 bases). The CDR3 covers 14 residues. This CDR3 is CASSPGVWGYGYAF. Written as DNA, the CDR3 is TGTGCCAGCAGCCCTGGGGTGTGGGGCTATGGCTACGCCTTC.

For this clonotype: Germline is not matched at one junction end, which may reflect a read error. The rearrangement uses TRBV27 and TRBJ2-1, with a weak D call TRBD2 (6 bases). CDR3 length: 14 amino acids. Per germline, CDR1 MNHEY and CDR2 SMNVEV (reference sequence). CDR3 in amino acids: CASSLTGTYKEQFF. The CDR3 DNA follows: TGTGCCAGCAGTTTAACCGGGACTTACAAGGAGCAGTTCTTC.

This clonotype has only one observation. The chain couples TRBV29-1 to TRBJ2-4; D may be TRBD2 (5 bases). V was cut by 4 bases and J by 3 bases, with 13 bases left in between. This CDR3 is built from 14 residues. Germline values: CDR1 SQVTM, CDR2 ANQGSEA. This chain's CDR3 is CSVVRETGKNIQYF. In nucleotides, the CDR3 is TGCAGCGTTGTTAGGGAGACGGGCAAAAACATTCAGTACTTC.

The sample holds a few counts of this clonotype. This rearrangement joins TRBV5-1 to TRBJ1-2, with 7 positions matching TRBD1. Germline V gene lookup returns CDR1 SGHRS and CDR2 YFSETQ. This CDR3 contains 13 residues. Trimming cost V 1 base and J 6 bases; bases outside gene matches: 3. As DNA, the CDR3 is TGCGCCAGCAGCTTGCTCCAGGGGGATGGCTACACCTTC. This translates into CASSLLQGDGYTF. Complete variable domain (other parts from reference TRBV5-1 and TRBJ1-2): KAGVTQTPRYLIKTRGQQVTLSCSPISGHRSVSWYQQTPGQGLQFLFEYFSETQRNKGNFPGRFSGRQFSNSRSEMNVSTLELGDSALYLCASSLLQGDGYTFGSGTRLTVV.

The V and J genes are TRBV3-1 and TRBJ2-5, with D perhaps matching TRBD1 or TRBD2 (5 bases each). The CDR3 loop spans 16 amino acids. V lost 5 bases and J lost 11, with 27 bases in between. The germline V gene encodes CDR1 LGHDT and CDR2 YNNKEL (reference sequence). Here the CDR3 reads CASSYGVPRGDNEQYF. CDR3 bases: TGTGCCAGCAGCTACGGAGTGCCGAGGGGAGACAATGAGCAGTACTTC.

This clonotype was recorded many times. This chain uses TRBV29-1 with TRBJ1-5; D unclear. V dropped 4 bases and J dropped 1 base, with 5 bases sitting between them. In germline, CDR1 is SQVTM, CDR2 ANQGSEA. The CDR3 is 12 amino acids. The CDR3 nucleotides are TGCAGCGTTGGGGGAAGCAATCAGCCCCAGCATTTT. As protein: CSVGGSNQPQHF.

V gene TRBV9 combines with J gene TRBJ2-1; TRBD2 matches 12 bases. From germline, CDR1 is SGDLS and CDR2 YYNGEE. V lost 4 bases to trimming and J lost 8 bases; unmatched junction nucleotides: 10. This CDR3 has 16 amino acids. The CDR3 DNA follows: TGTGCCAGCAGCCCAGAGACTAGCGGGAGTCCCTATGAGCAGTTCTTC. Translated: CASSPETSGSPYEQFF.

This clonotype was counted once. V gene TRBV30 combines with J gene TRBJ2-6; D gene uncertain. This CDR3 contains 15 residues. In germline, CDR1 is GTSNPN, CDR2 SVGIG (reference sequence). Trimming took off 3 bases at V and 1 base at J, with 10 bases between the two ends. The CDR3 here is CAWSAQLSGANVLTF. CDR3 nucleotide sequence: TGTGCCTGGAGCGCACAGTTGTCTGGGGCCAACGTCCTGACTTTC.

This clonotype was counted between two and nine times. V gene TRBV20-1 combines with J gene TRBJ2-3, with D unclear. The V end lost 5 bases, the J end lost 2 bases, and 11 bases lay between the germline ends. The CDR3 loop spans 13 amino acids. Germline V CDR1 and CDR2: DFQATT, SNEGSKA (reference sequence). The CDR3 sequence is CSAPGPYTDTQYF. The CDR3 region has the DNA TGCAGTGCTCCCGGCCCTTACACAGATACGCAGTATTTT.

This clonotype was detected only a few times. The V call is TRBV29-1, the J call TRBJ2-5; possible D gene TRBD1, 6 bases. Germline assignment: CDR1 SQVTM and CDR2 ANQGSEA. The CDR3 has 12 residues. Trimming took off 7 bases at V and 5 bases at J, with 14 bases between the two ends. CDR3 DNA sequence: TGCAGCGGAGAACAGGGAATGGAGACCCAGTACTTC. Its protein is CSGEQGMETQYF.

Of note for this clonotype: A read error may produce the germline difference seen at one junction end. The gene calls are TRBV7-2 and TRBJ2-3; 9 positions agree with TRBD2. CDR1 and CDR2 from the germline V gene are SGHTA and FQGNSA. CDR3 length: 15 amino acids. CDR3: CASSVSGSLADAQYF. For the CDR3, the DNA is TGTGCCAGCAGCGTTAGCGGGAGCTTAGCAGATGCGCAGTATTTT. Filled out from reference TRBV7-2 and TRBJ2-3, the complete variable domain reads GAGVSQSPSNKVTEKGKDVELRCDPISGHTALYWYRQSLGQGLEFLIYFQGNSAPDKSGLPSDRFSAERTGGSVSTLTIQRTQQEDSAVYLCASSVSGSLADAQYFGPGTRLTVL.

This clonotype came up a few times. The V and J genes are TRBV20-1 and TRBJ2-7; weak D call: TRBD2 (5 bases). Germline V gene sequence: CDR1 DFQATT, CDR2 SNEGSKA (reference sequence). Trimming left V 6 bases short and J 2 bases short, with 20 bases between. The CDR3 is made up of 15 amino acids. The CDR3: CSATDRTVGAYEQYF. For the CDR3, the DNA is TGCAGTGCAACCGACCGGACTGTGGGTGCCTACGAGCAGTACTTC.

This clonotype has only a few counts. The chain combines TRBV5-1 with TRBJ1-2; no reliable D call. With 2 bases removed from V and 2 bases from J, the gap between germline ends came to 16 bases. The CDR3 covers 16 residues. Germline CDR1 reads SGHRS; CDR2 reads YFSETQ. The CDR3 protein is CASSLSTADANYGYTF. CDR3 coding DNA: TGCGCCAGCAGCTTATCCACGGCAGACGCCAACTATGGCTACACCTTC.

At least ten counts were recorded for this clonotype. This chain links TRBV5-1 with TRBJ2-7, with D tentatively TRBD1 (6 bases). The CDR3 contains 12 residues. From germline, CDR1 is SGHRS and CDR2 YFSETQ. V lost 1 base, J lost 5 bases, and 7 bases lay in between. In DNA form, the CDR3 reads TGCGCCAGCAGCTTGAAGGGGGACGAGCAGTACTTC. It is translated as CASSLKGDEQYF.